Below are 32 T cell receptor beta chains sequenced from a single sample in a study of OX40 agonist ivuxolimab in advanced cancers. Only in-frame clones appear in the TCRdb table, and some are missing; sequencing was by immunoSEQ multiplex PCR. The sample consists of 80,000 or so clones, approximately 90% of them appearing once. This specimen consisted of CD4+ or CD8+ T cells sorted from blood, obtained in a trial of the OX40 agonist ivuxolimab. These receptors were collected from an adult with an advanced solid tumor such as melanoma, head and neck, liver or kidney cancer.

This clone was observed a few times. This sample includes further DNA sequences coding for the same CDR3. The chain is built from TRBV5-1 and TRBJ2-1; perhaps TRBD1 as D (6 bases). The germline V and J ends were trimmed by 2 bases and 5 bases, with 11 bases remaining between them. The CDR3 spans 14 residues. Looked up from germline, CDR1 is SGHRS and CDR2 is YFSETQ. CDR3 residues: CASSFGQLHNEQFF. CDR3 nucleotides: TGCGCCAGCAGCTTTGGACAGCTTCACAATGAGCAGTTCTTC.

V gene TRBV30 combines with J gene TRBJ1-5; weak D call: TRBD1 (6 bases). Trimming left V 0 bases short and J 9 bases short, with 12 bases between. The CDR3 extends over 13 amino acids. Germline V gene data show CDR1 as GTSNPN and CDR2 as SVGIG (reference sequence). The CDR3 nucleotides are TGTGCCTGGAGTGTCCGGGGGCAAGGGCCCCAGCATTTT. Translating gives CAWSVRGQGPQHF. Full variable domain (missing parts from reference TRBV30 and TRBJ1-5): SQTIHQWPATLVQPVGSPLSLECTVEGTSNPNLYWYRQAAGRGLQLLFYSVGIGQISSEVPQNLSASRPQDRQFILSSKKLLLSDSGFYLCAWSVRGQGPQHFGDGTRLSIL.

The chain is built from TRBV5-1 and TRBJ2-5; D possibly corresponds to TRBD2 (7 bases). The CDR3 spans 14 residues. Trimming left V 4 bases short and J 2 bases short, with 12 bases between. The germline gives CDR1 SGHRS, CDR2 YFSETQ. In DNA, the CDR3 is TGCGCCAGCAGCCACAGGGAGGGGCAAGAGACCCAGTACTTC. Residues: CASSHREGQETQYF.

This clone has only one observation. V and J are TRBV30 and TRBJ2-7, with TRBD1 as a possible D gene (7 bases). Germline CDR1 GTSNPN, CDR2 SVGIG (reference sequence). The CDR3 runs 12 residues. Trimming left V 6 bases short and J 7 bases short, with 16 bases between. The CDR3 reads CACLKGAGEQYF. In DNA form, the CDR3 reads TGTGCCTGTCTAAAGGGGGCGGGGGAGCAGTACTTC.

The CDR3 DNA reads as TGTGCCAGCAGCTTCGGCGGGACAGGGAGATTTTACGAGCAGTACTTC. Translated: CASSFGGTGRFYEQYF. This rearrangement joins TRBV11-1 to TRBJ2-7; 9 nucleotides agree with TRBD1. This CDR3 is built from 16 residues. With V trimmed by 3 bases and J by 4 bases, 10 bases remained unmatched. Looked up from germline, CDR1 is SGHAT and CDR2 is FQDESV (reference sequence).

This rearrangement joins TRBV5-6 to TRBJ1-3; 7 nucleotides align to TRBD1. The CDR3 is 15 residues long. The germline CDR1 and CDR2 sequences are SGHDT and YYEEEE. J was trimmed by 3 bases and V by 2 bases; bases with no gene match: 5. The CDR3 sequence: CASSFQGVIGNTIYF. CDR3 nucleotides: TGTGCCAGCAGCTTCCAGGGGGTTATTGGAAACACCATATATTTT.

This sequence joins TRBV5-1 and TRBJ2-7; D is possibly TRBD1 (5 bases). The CDR3 has 14 residues. CDR1 is SGHRS, CDR2 YFSETQ, per germline. Trimming took off 4 bases at V and 4 bases at J, with 15 bases between the two ends. CDR3 loop: CASSVLQESYEQYF. DNA of the CDR3: TGCGCCAGCAGCGTATTACAGGAATCGTACGAGCAGTACTTC.

This clone was found a few times. V usage is TRBV19 and J usage is TRBJ1-5; D not certain. In germline, CDR1 is LNHDA, CDR2 SQIVND (reference sequence). The V end lost 6 bases, the J end lost 4 bases, and 19 bases lay between the germline ends. CDR3 length: 16 residues. CDR3 sequence reads: CASSPSRAAVNQPQHF. The CDR3 DNA is TGTGCCAGTAGCCCATCAAGGGCAGCGGTTAATCAGCCCCAGCATTTT.

A single count supports this clone. V gene TRBV7-2 combines with J gene TRBJ1-2, with 7 bases aligning to TRBD1. The CDR3 extends over 13 amino acids. Germline lookup yields CDR1 SGHTA and CDR2 FQGNSA. J was trimmed by 8 bases and V by 5 bases; bases with no gene match: 8. In DNA, the CDR3 is TGTGCCAGCAGCCTCCAACGGACAGGAGGCTACACCTTC. As protein: CASSLQRTGGYTF.

Only a few counts were recorded for this clone. V is TRBV28 and J is TRBJ1-2, with a weak D call TRBD1 (5 bases). The CDR3 totals 15 residues. CDR1 and CDR2 (germline): MDHEN, SYDVKM. Trimming took off 3 bases at V and 4 bases at J, with 15 bases between the two ends. CDR3 DNA sequence: TGTGCCAGCAGTTTCCCCAGGGATCGGGGCTATGGCTACACCTTC. Encoded protein: CASSFPRDRGYGYTF.

This chain links TRBV11-2 with TRBJ2-2, with D possibly TRBD2 on 5 matching bases. The V and J ends lost 3 bases and 7 bases respectively, with 18 bases between them. Per the germline V gene, CDR1 is SGHAT and CDR2 is FQNNGV. The CDR3 covers 16 residues. Here the CDR3 DNA reads TGTGCCAGCAGCTTGGGGTGGGAGCGATTCTTCGGGGAGCTGTTTTTT. Amino acid sequence: CASSLGWERFFGELFF.

This clone appeared once. The genes are TRBV28 and TRBJ2-3; no firm D call. With 5 bases removed from V and 6 bases from J, the gap between germline ends came to 9 bases. This CDR3 has 12 residues. Germline CDR1 MDHEN, CDR2 SYDVKM. Here the CDR3 DNA reads TGTGCCAGCAGTCCACCGGACGATACGCAGTATTTT. Translated, it gives CASSPPDDTQYF.

V usage is TRBV6-5 and J usage is TRBJ2-7, with 14 bases aligning to TRBD2. The V segment lost 4 bases and the J segment 13 bases; nucleotides outside the gene matches: 12. CDR3 length equals 15 residues. CDR1 MNHEY and CDR2 SVGAGI come from the germline V gene. The CDR3 protein is CASSSGTSGRAKFYF. In DNA, the CDR3 is TGTGCCAGCAGTTCCGGGACTAGCGGGAGAGCTAAGTTCTACTTC.

The genes are TRBV19 and TRBJ2-2, with D maybe TRBD1 (5 bases). V was cut by 3 bases and J by 6 bases, with 8 bases left in between. The CDR3 spans 13 residues. From germline, CDR1 is LNHDA and CDR2 SQIVND (reference sequence). The CDR3 loop reads CASSMPGPGELFF. CDR3 DNA: TGTGCCAGTAGTATGCCAGGGCCCGGGGAGCTGTTTTTT.

The chain couples TRBV19 to TRBJ2-1, with D possibly TRBD1 on 6 matching bases. V was clipped by 4 bases and J by 2 bases, with 12 bases between them. CDR3 length: 15 residues. Germline-derived CDR1 and CDR2 are LNHDA and SQIVND (reference sequence). The chain's CDR3 is CASSNQGNPYNEQFF. The CDR3 region has the DNA TGTGCCAGTAGTAACCAGGGGAACCCCTACAATGAGCAGTTCTTC.

This clone turned up a few times. The chain uses TRBV29-1 and TRBJ2-2; the match to TRBD2 covers 9 bases. This CDR3 contains 14 residues. The junction had 5 bases not matched to a gene; V was cut back by 5 bases and J by 4 bases. Per the germline V gene, CDR1 is SQVTM and CDR2 is ANQGSEA. As DNA, the CDR3 is TGCAGCGTTACTCTAGCGGGGAGCACCGGGGAGCTGTTTTTT. Amino acids: CSVTLAGSTGELFF.

This clone came up a few times. The chain uses TRBV9 and TRBJ1-1; D is unclear. The CDR3 contains 13 residues. V was cut by 1 base and J by 5 bases, with 9 bases left in between. Germline values: CDR1 SGDLS, CDR2 YYNGEE. CDR3 protein: CASSVYPGTEAFF. In DNA, the CDR3 is TGTGCCAGCAGCGTATATCCGGGTACTGAAGCTTTCTTT.

The chain carries TRBV2 and TRBJ1-5, with 10 nucleotides matching TRBD1. Germline-derived CDR1 and CDR2 are SNHLY and FYNNEI. The trim removed 8 bases at V and 3 bases at J, leaving 7 bases unmatched. CDR3 length: 15 amino acids. The CDR3 DNA follows: TGTGCCAGCTCCCGGGACAGGGGCCCCAATCAGCCCCAGCATTTT. As protein: CASSRDRGPNQPQHF.

The rearrangement joins TRBV27 to TRBJ2-1; D possibly corresponds to TRBD1 (6 bases). There are 17 residues in the CDR3. Looked up from germline, CDR1 is MNHEY and CDR2 is SMNVEV (reference sequence). Trimming took 5 bases from V and 4 from J, leaving 21 bases between them. CDR3 nucleotide sequence: TGTGCCAGCAGTACTTTTGGGGGCCGATCCCCTTACAATGAGCAGTTCTTC. Residues: CASSTFGGRSPYNEQFF.

This chain connects TRBV6-5 to TRBJ1-2, with TRBD1 as a possible D gene (6 bases). This CDR3 region has 12 residues. V shed 5 bases and J shed 8 bases, with 12 bases lying between them. CDR1 is MNHEY, CDR2 SVGAGI, per germline. CDR3 residues: CASSNRAGGYTF. The CDR3 DNA sequence: TGTGCCAGCAGTAACAGGGCGGGCGGCTACACCTTC.

This chain connects TRBV5-4 to TRBJ2-5; TRBD2 agrees at 9 bases. Trimming at V came to 1 base and at J to 1 base, leaving 2 bases not matched to a gene. There are 15 residues in the CDR3. The germline gives CDR1 SGHNT, CDR2 YYREEE (reference sequence). DNA for the CDR3: TGTGCCAGCAGCTTGCCGACTAGCGGCCAAGAGACCCAGTACTTC. Its translation: CASSLPTSGQETQYF.

The rearrangement links TRBV20-1 to TRBJ2-5; D remains ambiguous. The length of the CDR3 is 8 residues. Trimming took 5 bases from V and 7 from J, leaving 2 bases between them. Germline V lookup: CDR1 DFQATT, CDR2 SNEGSKA (reference sequence). The CDR3 nucleotides are TGCAGTGCTGGGACCCAGTACTTC. This sequence encodes CSAGTQYF.

V gene TRBV4-2 combines with J gene TRBJ1-4; D possibly corresponds to TRBD1 (5 bases). The CDR3 covers 13 residues. Germline V gives CDR1 LGHNA, CDR2 YNFKEQ. V was shortened by 2 bases and J by 7 bases, with 8 bases between the two germline ends. CDR3 sequence (DNA): TGTGCCAGCAGCCAAAGGGGTCGTGAAAAACTGTTTTTT. It translates to CASSQRGREKLFF.

The gene calls are TRBV6-1 and TRBJ2-1, with 8 bases aligning to TRBD1. V lost 0 bases and J lost 6; bases outside the gene matches: 4. The length of the CDR3 is 15 residues. Germline V CDR1 and CDR2: MNHNS, SASEGT. CDR3 region: CASSEALQGGNEQFF. CDR3 bases: TGTGCCAGCAGTGAAGCCCTACAGGGGGGCAATGAGCAGTTCTTC.

This chain links TRBV6-1 with TRBJ2-2, with 9 bases identical to TRBD1. This CDR3 spans 15 amino acids. V trimming: 8 bases; J trimming: 1 base; junction bases outside the gene matches: 5. Germline V CDR1 and CDR2: MNHNS, SASEGT. The CDR3 here is CASWAGQGNTGELFF. The CDR3 DNA reads TGTGCCAGCTGGGCGGGACAGGGGAACACCGGGGAGCTGTTTTTT.

V gene TRBV7-9 combines with J gene TRBJ2-3; 7 positions match TRBD2. V was clipped by 1 base and J by 4 bases; unmatched bases: 8. Germline lookup yields CDR1 SEHNR and CDR2 FQNEAQ (reference sequence). The CDR3 sequence is 16 residues long. Here the CDR3 reads CASSLGSAGRPDTQYF. CDR3 coding DNA: TGTGCCAGCAGCTTAGGCTCAGCGGGGAGGCCAGATACGCAGTATTTT.

This sequence joins TRBV2 and TRBJ2-2; 8 bases match TRBD2. Germline values: CDR1 SNHLY, CDR2 FYNNEI. After removal of 6 bases from V and 3 bases from J, the junction contained 6 bases not matched to a gene. The CDR3 is made up of 15 amino acids. The CDR3 DNA reads as TGTGCCAGCAGCGGGCCGGGACTAGACACCGGGGAGCTGTTTTTT. This translates into CASSGPGLDTGELFF.

The rearrangement uses TRBV10-1 and TRBJ2-7; the D is unclear. This CDR3 is built from 14 residues. V dropped 4 bases and J dropped 0 bases, with 10 bases sitting between them. In germline, CDR1 is WNHNN, CDR2 SYGVQD (reference sequence). Here the CDR3 reads CASSGTVHSYEQYF. The CDR3 DNA reads as TGCGCCAGCAGTGGCACGGTTCACTCCTACGAGCAGTACTTC.

V and J are TRBV2 and TRBJ2-5; 8 bases are shared with TRBD1. CDR1 and CDR2 from the germline V gene are SNHLY and FYNNEI. The CDR3 extends over 14 amino acids. The trim removed 3 bases at V and 4 bases at J, leaving 4 bases unmatched. This chain's CDR3 is CASSDRGRAETQYF. CDR3 in DNA: TGTGCCAGCAGTGACAGGGGGCGGGCAGAGACCCAGTACTTC.

This rearrangement joins TRBV5-1 to TRBJ1-2; D is possibly TRBD1 (5 bases). V lost 4 bases, J lost 4 bases, and 14 bases lay in between. Germline CDR1 is SGHRS and CDR2 is YFSETQ. This CDR3 region has 14 residues. The CDR3: CASSGGDGPYGYTF. The CDR3 DNA reads as TGCGCCAGCAGCGGTGGGGACGGACCCTATGGCTACACCTTC.

The chain's CDR3 is CASRDQVKQYF. CDR3 nucleotide sequence: TGTGCCAGCAGGGATCAGGTGAAGCAGTACTTC. The genes are TRBV6-1 and TRBJ2-5; D call uncertain. V lost 6 bases to trimming and J lost 11 bases, with 13 bases between them. This CDR3 is built from 11 residues. Germline V CDR1 and CDR2: MNHNS, SASEGT.

The chain recombines TRBV10-3 with TRBJ1-1; TRBD1 might be the D (5 bases). The length of the CDR3 is 13 residues. V lost 6 bases and J lost 8, with 16 bases in between. Germline lookup yields CDR1 ENHRY and CDR2 SYGVKD. For the CDR3, the DNA is TGTGCCATCAGAGGCTCCCTGGGGGTGGAAGCTTTCTTT. Translated, it gives CAIRGSLGVEAFF.